This passage covers 7 T cell receptor beta chains from one sample sequenced in a study of response to subunit inactivated influenza vaccine. Each CDR3 protein is one row after TCRdb ran MiXCR on the RT-PCR reads. The table has more than 700,000 distinct CDR3 sequences, 21% seen once. The specimen was PBMCs from blood, collected 5 days after vaccination. These receptors came from a man aged 45-65 years who received an inactivated influenza vaccine.

The V call is TRBV7-8, the J call TRBJ1-1; 7 bases agree with TRBD1. The CDR3 contains 18 residues. The ends lost 2 bases at V and 1 base at J; junction bases unmatched: 13. The germline V gene encodes CDR1 SGHVS and CDR2 FQNEAQ. Here the CDR3 reads CASSLLRYRDSKNTEAFF. As DNA, the CDR3 is TGTGCCAGCAGCTTACTACGATATAGGGACAGCAAGAACACTGAAGCTTTCTTT.

The chain links TRBV28 to TRBJ2-7, with D hard to call. Trimming pared 8 bases from V and 2 bases from J, leaving 13 bases between. This CDR3 region has 13 residues. Germline V gene lookup returns CDR1 MDHEN and CDR2 SYDVKM. The DNA of the CDR3 is TGTGCCAGCGGCCGCGACCTCACCTACGAGCAGTACTTC. Protein product: CASGRDLTYEQYF.

This clonotype was seen a handful of times. The V call is TRBV20-1, the J call TRBJ2-3, with 10 nucleotides matching TRBD1. The V gene end was trimmed by 0 bases and the J gene end by 4 bases; junction bases not matched to a gene: 1. Germline CDR1 and CDR2: DFQATT and SNEGSKA (reference sequence). The CDR3 length is 14 residues. CDR3 nucleotides: TGCAGTGCTAGAGATGGACAGGGGGCAGATACGCAGTATTTT. As protein: CSARDGQGADTQYF.

The CDR3 sequence is CSGIRSSADTQYF. The CDR3 DNA follows: TGCAGTGGCATCAGGAGTTCTGCAGATACGCAGTATTTT. The J gene is TRBJ2-3, the V gene TRBV20-1; D is undetermined. Trimming removed 7 bases from V and 4 bases from J, with 15 bases in between. The CDR3 length is 13 residues. CDR1 is DFQATT, CDR2 SNEGSKA, per germline (reference sequence).

The chain combines TRBV5-5 with TRBJ2-4; the D gene is possibly TRBD1 (6 bases). Between the trimmed V and J ends, which lost 4 bases and 7 bases, there was a span of 12 bases. The germline V gene encodes CDR1 SGHKS and CDR2 YYEKEE (reference sequence). The CDR3 runs 13 residues. The CDR3 spells CASSRRDNNIQYF. The CDR3 DNA sequence: TGTGCCAGCAGCCGCCGGGACAACAACATTCAGTACTTC.

This rearrangement joins TRBV10-3 to TRBJ1-6; 10 bases are a match to TRBD1. The CDR3 loop spans 14 amino acids. The V gene end was trimmed by 7 bases and the J gene end by 6 bases; junction bases not matched to a gene: 3. Germline loops: CDR1 ENHRY, CDR2 SYGVKD. Here the CDR3 reads CAITDRGINSPLHF. CDR3 DNA sequence: TGTGCCATCACGGACAGGGGGATTAATTCACCCCTCCACTTT.

J is TRBJ2-7 and V is TRBV20-1, with 13 bases lining up with TRBD2. The CDR3 sequence is 15 residues long. Germline CDR1 is DFQATT and CDR2 is SNEGSKA (reference sequence). The V gene end was trimmed by 0 bases and the J gene end by 7 bases; junction bases not matched to a gene: 6. The CDR3, as DNA: TGCAGTGCTAGAGACACTAGCGGGGGGGCAAGTGAGCAGTACTTC. Protein: CSARDTSGGASEQYF.